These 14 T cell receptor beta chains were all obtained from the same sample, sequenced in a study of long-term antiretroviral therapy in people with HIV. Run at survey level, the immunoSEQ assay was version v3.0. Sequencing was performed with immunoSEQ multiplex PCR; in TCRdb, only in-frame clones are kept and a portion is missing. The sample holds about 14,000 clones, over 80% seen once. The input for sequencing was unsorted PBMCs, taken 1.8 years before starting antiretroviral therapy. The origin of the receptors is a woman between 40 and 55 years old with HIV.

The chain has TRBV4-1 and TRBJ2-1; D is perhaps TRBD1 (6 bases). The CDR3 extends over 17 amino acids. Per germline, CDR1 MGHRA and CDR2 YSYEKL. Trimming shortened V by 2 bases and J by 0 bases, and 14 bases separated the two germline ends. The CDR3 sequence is CASSQFGQPSSYNEQFF. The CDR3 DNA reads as TGCGCCAGCAGCCAATTCGGACAGCCGAGCTCCTACAATGAGCAGTTCTTC.

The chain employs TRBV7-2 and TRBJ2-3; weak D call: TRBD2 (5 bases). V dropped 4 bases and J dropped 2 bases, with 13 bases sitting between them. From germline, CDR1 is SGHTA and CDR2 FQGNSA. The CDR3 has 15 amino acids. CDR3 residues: CASSSSPTNTDTQYF. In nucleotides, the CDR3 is TGTGCCAGCAGCTCTAGCCCAACAAACACAGATACGCAGTATTTT.

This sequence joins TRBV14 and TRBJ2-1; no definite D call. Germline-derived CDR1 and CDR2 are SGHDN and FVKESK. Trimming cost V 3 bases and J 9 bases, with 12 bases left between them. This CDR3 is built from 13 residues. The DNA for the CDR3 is TGTGCCAGCAGCCAGAGTTGGGATGGTGAGCAGTTCTTC. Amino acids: CASSQSWDGEQFF.

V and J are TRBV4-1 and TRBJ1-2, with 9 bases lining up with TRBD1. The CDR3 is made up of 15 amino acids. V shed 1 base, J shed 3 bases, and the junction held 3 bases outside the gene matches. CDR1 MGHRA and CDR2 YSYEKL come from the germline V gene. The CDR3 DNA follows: TGCGCCAGCAGCCAAGTGACAGGGGGTGACTATGGCTACACCTTC. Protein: CASSQVTGGDYGYTF.

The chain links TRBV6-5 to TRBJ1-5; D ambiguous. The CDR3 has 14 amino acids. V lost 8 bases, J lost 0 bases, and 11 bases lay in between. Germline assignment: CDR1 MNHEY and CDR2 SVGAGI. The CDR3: CASSKFYSNQPQHF. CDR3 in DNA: TGTGCCAGCTCTAAGTTTTATAGCAATCAGCCCCAGCATTTT.

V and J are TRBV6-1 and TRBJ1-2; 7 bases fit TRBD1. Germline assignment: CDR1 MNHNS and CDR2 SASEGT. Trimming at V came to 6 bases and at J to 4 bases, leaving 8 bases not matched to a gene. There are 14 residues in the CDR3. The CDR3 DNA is TGTGCCAGCAGAGACATGGACAGGAGCTATGGCTACACCTTC. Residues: CASRDMDRSYGYTF.

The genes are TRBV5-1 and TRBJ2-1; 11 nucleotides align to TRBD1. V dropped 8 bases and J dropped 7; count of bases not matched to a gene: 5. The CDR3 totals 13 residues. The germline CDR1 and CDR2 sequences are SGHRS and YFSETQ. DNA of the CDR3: TGCGCCAGTGACTGGGACAGGGGGAATGAGCAGTTCTTC. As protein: CASDWDRGNEQFF.

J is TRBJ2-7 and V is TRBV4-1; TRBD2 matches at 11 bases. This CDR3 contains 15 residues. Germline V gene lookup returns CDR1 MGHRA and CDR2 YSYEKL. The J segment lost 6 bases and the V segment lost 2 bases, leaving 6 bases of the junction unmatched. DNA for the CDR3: TGCGCCAGCAGCCAAAAACTAGCGGGAGTCCCCGAGCAGTACTTC. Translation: CASSQKLAGVPEQYF.

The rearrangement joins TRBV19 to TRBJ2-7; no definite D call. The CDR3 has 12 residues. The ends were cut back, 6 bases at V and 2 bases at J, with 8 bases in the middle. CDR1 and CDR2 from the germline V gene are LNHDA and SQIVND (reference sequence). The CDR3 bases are TGTGCCAGTAGCTCCCCCACCTACGAGCAGTACTTC. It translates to CASSSPTYEQYF.

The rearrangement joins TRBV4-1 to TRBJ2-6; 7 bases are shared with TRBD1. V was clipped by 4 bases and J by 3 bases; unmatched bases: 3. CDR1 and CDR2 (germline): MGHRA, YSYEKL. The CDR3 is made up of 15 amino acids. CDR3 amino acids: CASSPTGVGANVLTF. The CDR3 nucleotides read TGCGCCAGCAGCCCCACAGGGGTTGGGGCCAACGTCCTGACTTTC.

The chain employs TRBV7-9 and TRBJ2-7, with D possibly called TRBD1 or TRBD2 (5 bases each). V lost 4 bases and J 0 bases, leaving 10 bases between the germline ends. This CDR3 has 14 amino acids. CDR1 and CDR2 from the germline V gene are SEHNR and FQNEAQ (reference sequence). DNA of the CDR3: TGTGCCAGCAGCTCCGGGACCGACTCCTACGAGCAGTACTTC. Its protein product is CASSSGTDSYEQYF.

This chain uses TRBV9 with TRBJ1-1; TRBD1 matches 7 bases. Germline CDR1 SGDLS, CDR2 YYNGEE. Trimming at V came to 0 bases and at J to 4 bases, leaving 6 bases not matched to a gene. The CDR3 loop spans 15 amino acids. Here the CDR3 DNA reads TGTGCCAGCAGCGTAGGAGGGGGCGCTGGCACTGAAGCTTTCTTT. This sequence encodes CASSVGGGAGTEAFF.

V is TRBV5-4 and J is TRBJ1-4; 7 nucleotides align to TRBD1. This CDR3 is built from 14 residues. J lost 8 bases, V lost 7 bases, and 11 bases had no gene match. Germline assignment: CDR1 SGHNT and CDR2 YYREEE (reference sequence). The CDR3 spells CASALGTAREKLFF. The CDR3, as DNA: TGTGCCAGCGCCCTCGGGACAGCCAGGGAAAAACTGTTTTTT. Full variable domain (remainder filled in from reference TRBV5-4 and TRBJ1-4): ETGVTQSPTHLIKTRGQQVTLRCSSQSGHNTVSWYQQALGQGPQFIFQYYREEENGRGNFPPRFSGLQFPNYSSELNVNALELDDSALYLCASALGTAREKLFFGSGTQLSVL.

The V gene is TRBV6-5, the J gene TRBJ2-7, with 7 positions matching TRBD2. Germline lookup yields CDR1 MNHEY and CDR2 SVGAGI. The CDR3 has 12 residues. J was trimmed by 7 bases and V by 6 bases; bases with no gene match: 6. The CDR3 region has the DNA TGTGCCAGCAGGGAAAGGGAGGGTGAGCAGTACTTC. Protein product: CASREREGEQYF.